Shown below are 22 T cell receptor beta chains from a single sample sequenced in a study of identical twins. One entry per CDR3 protein, called by TCRdb with MiXCR from the 5' RACE reads. The sample contains approximately 260,000 distinct CDR3 sequences, more than 12% of which appear only once. What was sequenced was memory (CD45RO+) T cells sorted from blood. These receptors came from a woman aged 18-35 years in good health.

This chain connects TRBV12-3 or TRBV12-4 to TRBJ1-1; D possibly corresponds to TRBD1 (5 bases). This CDR3 region has 16 residues. Trimming shortened V by 5 bases and J by 0 bases, and 16 bases separated the two germline ends. The CDR3: CASSLPFGQMNTEAFF. DNA of the CDR3: TGTGCCAGCAGTCTCCCATTCGGACAAATGAACACTGAAGCTTTCTTT.

The rearrangement uses TRBV29-1 and TRBJ2-1; TRBD2 matches 9 bases. This CDR3 region has 12 residues. With 7 bases clipped from V and 5 bases from J, the junction kept 3 bases outside the gene matches. Germline CDR1 SQVTM, CDR2 ANQGSEA. Here the CDR3 reads CSGGGGDNEQFF. The CDR3, as DNA: TGCAGCGGGGGCGGGGGGGACAATGAGCAGTTCTTC.

This clonotype was seen many times. The V gene is TRBV5-6, the J gene TRBJ2-1, with a possible D match to TRBD2 (5 bases). Germline CDR1 SGHDT, CDR2 YYEEEE. V lost 4 bases and J lost 4, with 15 bases in between. The CDR3 loop spans 15 amino acids. CDR3 region: CASSGTLVLYNEQFF. The CDR3 DNA reads TGTGCCAGCAGCGGAACACTAGTGTTGTACAATGAGCAGTTCTTC. The complete variable domain, with remaining parts taken from reference TRBV5-6 and TRBJ2-1, reads DAGVTQSPTHLIKTRGQQVTLRCSPKSGHDTVSWYQQALGQGPQFIFQYYEEEERQRGNFPDRFSGHQFPNYSSELNVNALLLGDSALYLCASSGTLVLYNEQFFGPGTRLTVL.

This chain joins TRBV14 and TRBJ2-5; 7 bases match TRBD1. J was trimmed by 1 base and V by 4 bases; bases with no gene match: 6. This CDR3 region has 15 residues. Germline CDR1 and CDR2: SGHDN and FVKESK. For the CDR3, the DNA is TGTGCCAGCAGCCTCGGGACAGCAACCCAAGAGACCCAGTACTTC. It translates to CASSLGTATQETQYF.

In this sample, this clonotype turned up a few times. This chain uses TRBV27 with TRBJ1-6, with TRBD1 matching over 7 bases. This CDR3 has 14 residues. V shed 2 bases, J shed 7 bases, and the junction held 2 bases outside the gene matches. From germline, CDR1 is MNHEY and CDR2 SMNVEV (reference sequence). The CDR3 loop is CASSLTGVNSPLHF. The CDR3 DNA follows: TGTGCCAGCAGTTTAACAGGGGTGAATTCACCCCTCCACTTT.

This clonotype occurred a few times. The rearrangement links TRBV3-1 to TRBJ2-5; either TRBD1 or TRBD2 may fit D (5 bases each). The CDR3 consists of 14 residues. V shed 4 bases and J shed 0 bases, with 9 bases lying between them. Per the germline V gene, CDR1 is LGHDT and CDR2 is YNNKEL (reference sequence). In DNA form, the CDR3 reads TGTGCCAGCAGCCGGGGGACCTACCAAGAGACCCAGTACTTC. Translation: CASSRGTYQETQYF.

This clonotype turned up a few times. The chain has TRBV5-1 and TRBJ2-2; D might be TRBD1 or TRBD2, each matching 5 bases. Trimming shortened V by 3 bases and J by 6 bases, and 15 bases separated the two germline ends. The CDR3 consists of 15 residues. Germline loops: CDR1 SGHRS, CDR2 YFSETQ. CDR3 sequence (DNA): TGCGCCAGCAGCTGGGACGGCGTAGGGGCCGGGGAGCTGTTTTTT. Translated: CASSWDGVGAGELFF.

In its sample, this clonotype was seen many times. J is TRBJ2-3 and V is TRBV12-3 or TRBV12-4, with 8 bases lining up with TRBD1. The CDR3 runs 16 residues. After removal of 4 bases from V and 5 bases from J, the junction contained 11 bases not matched to a gene. In DNA, the CDR3 is TGTGCCAGCAGTTCCAGGACAGGGTCAGTTGGAGATACGCAGTATTTT. This gives the protein CASSSRTGSVGDTQYF.

This clonotype was recorded a few times. This rearrangement joins TRBV20-1 to TRBJ2-5, with no clear D. The CDR3 spans 15 residues. Germline lookup yields CDR1 DFQATT and CDR2 SNEGSKA (reference sequence). The V end lost 0 bases, the J end lost 5 bases, and 16 bases lay between the germline ends. The CDR3 nucleotides read TGCAGTGCTAGAGATCGGATAGCTGGTATGGAGACCCAGTACTTC. This encodes CSARDRIAGMETQYF.

This clonotype was seen a few times. This chain uses TRBV20-1 with TRBJ2-1; 8 bases line up with TRBD2. Germline V CDR1 and CDR2: DFQATT, SNEGSKA (reference sequence). After removal of 1 base from V and 14 bases from J, the junction contained 4 bases not matched to a gene. The CDR3 totals 11 residues. CDR3 nucleotide sequence: TGCAGTGCTAGAGTCCGGGGGGGTGAGTTCTTC. It codes for CSARVRGGEFF.

The chain's CDR3 is CASSHGGKGELFF. CDR3 nucleotide sequence: TGCGCCAGCAGCCACGGGGGTAAAGGGGAGCTGTTTTTT. V gene TRBV4-1 combines with J gene TRBJ2-2; perhaps TRBD2 as D (6 bases). The V end lost 3 bases, the J end lost 8 bases, and 10 bases lay between the germline ends. Germline V lookup: CDR1 MGHRA, CDR2 YSYEKL. There are 13 residues in the CDR3.

This clonotype was counted ten times or more. The chain combines TRBV6-6 with TRBJ2-7; no definite D call. Deletions cut 4 bases from V and 5 bases from J, with 6 bases between. The CDR3 is 11 amino acids. CDR1 is MNHNY and CDR2 is SVGAGI in the germline V gene (reference sequence). CDR3 in amino acids: CASSFNNEQYF. For the CDR3, the DNA is TGTGCCAGCAGTTTTAACAACGAGCAGTACTTC.

This clonotype was seen a handful of times. The chain uses TRBV12-3 or TRBV12-4 and TRBJ2-1; no clear D. Trimming took 5 bases from V and 3 from J, leaving 14 bases between them. This CDR3 comprises 15 residues. The CDR3: CASSHHRRNYNEQFF. CDR3 coding DNA: TGTGCCAGCAGTCACCATCGGCGGAACTACAATGAGCAGTTCTTC.

The V and J genes are TRBV10-3 and TRBJ2-7; 7 bases are a match to TRBD1. The germline CDR1 and CDR2 sequences are ENHRY and SYGVKD. With 7 bases clipped from V and 0 bases from J, the junction kept 6 bases outside the gene matches. The CDR3 has 14 residues. CDR3 in DNA: TGTGCCATCAATACGGGACAGACCTCCTACGAGCAGTACTTC. Amino acid sequence: CAINTGQTSYEQYF.

This clonotype came up a few times. The chain recombines TRBV3-1 with TRBJ1-5, with a tentative D call TRBD1 (6 bases). Trimming removed 3 bases from V and 5 bases from J, with 14 bases in between. Germline V gene lookup returns CDR1 LGHDT and CDR2 YNNKEL (reference sequence). The CDR3 has 15 residues. For the CDR3, the DNA is TGTGCCAGCAGCCAGGACACAGGGACCGATCAGCCCCAGCATTTT. This codes for CASSQDTGTDQPQHF.

The rearrangement joins TRBV7-2 to TRBJ2-2; D is undetermined. The CDR3 loop spans 16 amino acids. Trimming removed 6 bases at V and 1 base at J, with 15 bases between. CDR1 and CDR2 (germline): SGHTA, FQGNSA. CDR3 loop: CASRPRSNLNTGELFF. The CDR3 coding sequence is TGTGCCAGCAGACCACGAAGTAACCTGAACACCGGGGAGCTGTTTTTT.

This clonotype was seen repeatedly, ten times or more. The rearrangement joins TRBV12-3 or TRBV12-4 to TRBJ2-3; TRBD1 aligns across 7 bases. Losses at the gene ends were 3 bases for V and 6 bases for J; bases not matched to a gene: 9. The CDR3 consists of 15 residues. The CDR3 DNA sequence: TGTGCCAGCAGTTTCGGATCTACAGGGGCCGATACGCAGTATTTT. Its protein is CASSFGSTGADTQYF.

This clonotype appeared a few times. The CDR3 nucleotides read TGCAGTGCGACAGGACAGGGAGATCAGCCCCAGCATTTT. Protein sequence: CSATGQGDQPQHF. The chain recombines TRBV20-1 with TRBJ1-5; 8 bases match TRBD1. The V gene's germline CDR1 is DFQATT and CDR2 SNEGSKA (reference sequence). The ends lost 6 bases at V and 5 bases at J; junction bases unmatched: 6. The CDR3 is 13 amino acids.

This chain joins TRBV11-2 and TRBJ2-7, with TRBD2 matching over 8 bases. The V gene end was trimmed by 0 bases and the J gene end by 3 bases; junction bases not matched to a gene: 13. The CDR3 contains 18 residues. Per germline, CDR1 SGHAT and CDR2 FQNNGV. Written as DNA, the CDR3 is TGTGCCAGCAGCTTAGAATACCGGGGGGGTAGGTCGGGCTACGAGCAGTACTTC. Amino acid sequence: CASSLEYRGGRSGYEQYF.

The rearrangement joins TRBV27 to TRBJ2-1, with D uncertain. Germline V gives CDR1 MNHEY, CDR2 SMNVEV (reference sequence). V was pared by 2 bases and J by 3 bases, with 5 bases between. The CDR3 covers 13 residues. The CDR3 region has the DNA TGTGCCAGCAGTTTACTAAACTACAATGAGCAGTTCTTC. Translation: CASSLLNYNEQFF.

This clonotype was seen a few times. The gene calls are TRBV5-6 and TRBJ2-5; 8 bases match TRBD2. CDR1 and CDR2 (germline): SGHDT, YYEEEE. The CDR3 consists of 16 residues. The V and J ends lost 1 base and 1 base, in that order; junction bases with no gene match: 6. The CDR3 spells CASSLFAGGGQETQYF. DNA of the CDR3: TGTGCCAGCAGCTTGTTTGCGGGAGGAGGCCAAGAGACCCAGTACTTC.

The chain uses TRBV12-3 or TRBV12-4 and TRBJ2-5; 7 bases map to TRBD2. This CDR3 comprises 13 residues. Germline trimming cut 3 bases from V and 5 bases from J; bases unmatched to any gene: 3. The CDR3 protein is CASSLAAGETQYF. The CDR3 nucleotides are TGTGCCAGCAGTTTGGCAGCGGGGGAGACCCAGTACTTC.